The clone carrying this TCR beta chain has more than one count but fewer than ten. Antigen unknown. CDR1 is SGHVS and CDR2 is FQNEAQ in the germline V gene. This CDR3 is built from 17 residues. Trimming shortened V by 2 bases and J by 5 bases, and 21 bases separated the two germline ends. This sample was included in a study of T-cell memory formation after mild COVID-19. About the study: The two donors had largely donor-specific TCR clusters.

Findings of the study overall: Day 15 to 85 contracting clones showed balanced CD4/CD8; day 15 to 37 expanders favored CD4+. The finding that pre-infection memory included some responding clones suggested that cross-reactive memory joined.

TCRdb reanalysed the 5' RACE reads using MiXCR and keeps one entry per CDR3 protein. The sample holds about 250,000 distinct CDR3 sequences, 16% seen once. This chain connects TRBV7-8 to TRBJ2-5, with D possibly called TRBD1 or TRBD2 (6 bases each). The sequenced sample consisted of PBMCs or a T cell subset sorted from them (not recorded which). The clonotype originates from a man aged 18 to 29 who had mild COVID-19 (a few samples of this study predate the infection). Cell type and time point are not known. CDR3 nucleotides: TGTGCCAGCAGCTTACGGGGGCGAGTAGCGCAAATGGAGACCCAGTACTTC. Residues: CASSLRGRVAQMETQYF. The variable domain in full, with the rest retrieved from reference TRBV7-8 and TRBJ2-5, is GAGVSQSPRYKVAKRGQDVALRCDPISGHVSLFWYQQALGQGPEFLTYFQNEAQLDKSGLPSDRFFAERPEGSVSTLKIQRTQQEDSAVYLCASSLRGRVAQMETQYFGPGTRLLVL.